Detailed here is one TCR beta chain. The antigen is not known. PCR was performed using 60 Vbeta and 13 Jbeta primers. Sequencing used immunoSEQ multiplex PCR; TCRdb keeps in-frame clones, though not all of them. The sample has approximately 140,000 clones; 79% are singletons. Germline loops: CDR1 SNHLY, CDR2 FYNNEI. V lost 7 bases, J lost 2 bases, and 13 bases stayed unmatched. The CDR3 totals 16 residues. These data come from a study of cytomegalovirus exposure and HLA in healthy donors. Study-level findings and limits: It was approximately 150 TCR beta chains that were listed as cytomegalovirus-associated. Per a prior analysis, the majority of TCR beta V segments were productive roughly 87% or roughly 30% of the time. TCR beta V- and J-gene trimming was later associated with a missense DCLRE1C variant.

The receptor was isolated from a human donor in good health. The gene calls are TRBV2 and TRBJ2-7; TRBD2 aligns across 8 bases. The sample taken for sequencing was PBMCs. The DNA of the CDR3 is TGTGCCAGCACCCTAAGAGCGGGGGAGACTACCTACGAGCAGTACTTC. Translating it yields CASTLRAGETTYEQYF.